This T cell receptor (beta chain) was recorded in a study of radiotherapy plus CTLA-4 blockade in lung cancer. Background on the study: Of all patients, approximately 17% responded objectively and approximately 31% showed disease control. Regarding the study as a whole: Researchers report tumor-derived TCR clones expanding in blood after radiotherapy plus ipilimumab.

Here immunoSEQ multiplex PCR was the method, and the copy in TCRdb shows in-frame clones only, minus some. The sample contains around 130,000 clones, over 80% of which appear only once. The CDR3 spans 13 residues. V shed 8 bases and J shed 5 bases, with 13 bases lying between them. Germline V gives CDR1 LNHDA, CDR2 SQIVND (reference sequence). In regard to this clone: What it binds is not known.

The receptor's source is a human donor with non-small cell lung cancer that progressed on radiotherapy plus ipilimumab. Sample: peripheral blood, taken from a patient treated with radiotherapy plus ipilimumab. This chain uses TRBV19 with TRBJ1-5, with a weak D call TRBD1 (6 bases). The CDR3 DNA reads TGTGCCAGTCGCCGACAGGAGGATCAGCCCCAGCATTTT. It yields the protein CASRRQEDQPQHF. The whole variable domain, remainder taken from reference TRBV19 and TRBJ1-5, is DGGITQSPKYLFRKEGQNVTLSCEQNLNHDAMYWYRQDPGQGLRLIYYSQIVNDFQKGDIAEGYSVSREKKESFPLTVTSAQKNPTAFYLCASRRQEDQPQHFGDGTRLSIL.